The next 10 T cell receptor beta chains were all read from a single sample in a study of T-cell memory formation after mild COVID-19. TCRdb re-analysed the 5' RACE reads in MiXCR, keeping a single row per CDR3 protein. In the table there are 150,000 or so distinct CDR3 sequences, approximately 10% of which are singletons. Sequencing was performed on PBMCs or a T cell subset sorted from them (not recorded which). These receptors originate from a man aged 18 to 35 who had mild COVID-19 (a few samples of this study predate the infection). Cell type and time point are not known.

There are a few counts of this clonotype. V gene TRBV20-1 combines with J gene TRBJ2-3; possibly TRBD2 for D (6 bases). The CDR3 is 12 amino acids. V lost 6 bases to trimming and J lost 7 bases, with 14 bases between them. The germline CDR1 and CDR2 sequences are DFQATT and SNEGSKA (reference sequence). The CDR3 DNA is TGCAGTGCCCGCTATCGGGACTATACGCAGTATTTT. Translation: CSARYRDYTQYF.

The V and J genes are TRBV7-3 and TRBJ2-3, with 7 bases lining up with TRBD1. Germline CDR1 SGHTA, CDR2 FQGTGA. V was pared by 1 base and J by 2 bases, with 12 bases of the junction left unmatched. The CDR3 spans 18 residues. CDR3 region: CASSLIGPPGQITDTQYF. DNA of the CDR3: TGTGCCAGCAGCTTAATTGGACCCCCGGGACAGATCACAGATACGCAGTATTTT.

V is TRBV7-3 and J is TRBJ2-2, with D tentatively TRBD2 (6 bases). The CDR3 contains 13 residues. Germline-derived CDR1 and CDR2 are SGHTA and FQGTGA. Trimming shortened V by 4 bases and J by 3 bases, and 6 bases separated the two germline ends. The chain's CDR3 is CASSSGDTGELFF. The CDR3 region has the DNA TGTGCCAGCAGCTCGGGGGACACCGGGGAGCTGTTTTTT.

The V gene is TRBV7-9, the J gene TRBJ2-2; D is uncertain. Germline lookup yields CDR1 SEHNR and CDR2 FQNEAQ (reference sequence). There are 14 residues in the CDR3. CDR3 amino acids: CAPRTEINTGELFF. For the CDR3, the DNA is TGTGCTCCAAGAACCGAGATTAACACCGGGGAGCTGTTTTTT.

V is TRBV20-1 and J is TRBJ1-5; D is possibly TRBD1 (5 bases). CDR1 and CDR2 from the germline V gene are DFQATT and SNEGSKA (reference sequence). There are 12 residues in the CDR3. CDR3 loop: CSRGAGSRPQHF. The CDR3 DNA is TGCTCCAGAGGGGCAGGGTCAAGGCCCCAGCATTTT.

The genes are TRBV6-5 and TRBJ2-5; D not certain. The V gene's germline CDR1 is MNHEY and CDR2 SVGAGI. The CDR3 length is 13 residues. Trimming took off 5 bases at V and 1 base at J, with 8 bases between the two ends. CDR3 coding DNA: TGTGCCAGCAGTCTGCGGACCCAAGAGACCCAGTACTTC. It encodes CASSLRTQETQYF.

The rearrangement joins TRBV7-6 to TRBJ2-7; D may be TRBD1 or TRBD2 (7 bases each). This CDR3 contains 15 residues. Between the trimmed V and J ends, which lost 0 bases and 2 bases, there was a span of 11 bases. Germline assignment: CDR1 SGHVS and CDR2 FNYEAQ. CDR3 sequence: CASSLAGGGPYEQYF. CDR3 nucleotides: TGTGCCAGCAGCTTAGCGGGAGGGGGCCCCTACGAGCAGTACTTC.

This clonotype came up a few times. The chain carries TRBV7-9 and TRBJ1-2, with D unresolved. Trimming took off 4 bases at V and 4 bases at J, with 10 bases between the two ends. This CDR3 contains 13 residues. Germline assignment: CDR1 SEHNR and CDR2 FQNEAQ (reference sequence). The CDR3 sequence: CASSSRGLYGYTF. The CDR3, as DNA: TGTGCCAGCAGCTCCAGAGGCCTCTATGGCTACACCTTC.

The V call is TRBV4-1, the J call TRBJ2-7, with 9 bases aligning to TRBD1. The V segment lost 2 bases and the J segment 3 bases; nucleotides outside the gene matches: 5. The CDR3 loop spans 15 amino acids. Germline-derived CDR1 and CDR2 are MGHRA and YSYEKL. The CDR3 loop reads CASSQTQGAIYEQYF. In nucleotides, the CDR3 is TGCGCCAGCAGCCAAACACAGGGGGCGATCTACGAGCAGTACTTC.

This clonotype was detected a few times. CDR3 bases: TGTGCCAGCAGCGTAGACAATGAGCAGTTCTTC. This gives the protein CASSVDNEQFF. The chain uses TRBV9 and TRBJ2-1; D is undetermined. Per germline, CDR1 SGDLS and CDR2 YYNGEE. Trimming removed 0 bases at V and 5 bases at J, with 0 bases between. There are 11 residues in the CDR3. Complete variable domain (other parts from reference TRBV9 and TRBJ2-1): DSGVTQTPKHLITATGQRVTLRCSPRSGDLSVYWYQQSLDQGLQFLIQYYNGEERAKGNILERFSAQQFPDLHSELNLSSLELGDSALYFCASSVDNEQFFGPGTRLTVL.